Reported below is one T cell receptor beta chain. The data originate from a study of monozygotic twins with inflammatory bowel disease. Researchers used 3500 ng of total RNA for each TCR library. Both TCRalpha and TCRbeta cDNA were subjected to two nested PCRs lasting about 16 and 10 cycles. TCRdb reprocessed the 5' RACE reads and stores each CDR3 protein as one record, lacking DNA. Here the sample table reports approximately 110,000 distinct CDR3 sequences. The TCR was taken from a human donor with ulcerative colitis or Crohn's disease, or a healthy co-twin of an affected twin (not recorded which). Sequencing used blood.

CDR3 sequence reads: CASSLMSANYGYTF. The chain links TRBV7-2 to TRBJ1-2. The CDR3 loop spans 14 amino acids. Germline CDR1 SGHTA, CDR2 FQGNSA.